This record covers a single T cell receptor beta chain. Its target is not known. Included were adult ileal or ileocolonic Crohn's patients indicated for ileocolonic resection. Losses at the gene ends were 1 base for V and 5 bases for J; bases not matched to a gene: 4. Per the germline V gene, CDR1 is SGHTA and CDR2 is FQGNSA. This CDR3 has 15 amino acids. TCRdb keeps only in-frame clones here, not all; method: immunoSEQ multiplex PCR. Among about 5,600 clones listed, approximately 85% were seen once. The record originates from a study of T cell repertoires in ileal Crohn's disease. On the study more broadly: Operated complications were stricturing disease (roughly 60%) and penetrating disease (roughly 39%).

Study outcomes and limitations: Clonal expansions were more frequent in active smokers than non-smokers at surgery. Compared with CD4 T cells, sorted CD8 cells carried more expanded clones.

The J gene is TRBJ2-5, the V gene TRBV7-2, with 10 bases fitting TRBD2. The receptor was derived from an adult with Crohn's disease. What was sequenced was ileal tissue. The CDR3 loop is CASSLVSSGGETQYF. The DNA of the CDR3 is TGTGCCAGCAGCTTAGTCAGTAGCGGGGGGGAGACCCAGTACTTC.